This passage covers 13 T cell receptor beta chains from one sample sequenced in a study of regulatory T cells in long-lasting Graves disease (dated by TCRdb to 2020 to 2023). Libraries were constructed by multiplex PCR. The sample was run on an Illumina HiSeq 4000. TCR beta libraries were built with iRepertoire HTBI primers and Arm-PCR amplification of CDR3 regions. TCRdb passed the public sequencing reads through fastp at Q25 and MiXCR, retaining productive beta sequences. Rows matching on CDR3 protein sequence are summarized as one entry with the most common DNA and genes. Recorded for this sample are 650,000 to 700,000 distinct CDR3 sequences; 25% to 35% of them occurred a single time. The ten largest clones represent roughly 40% of the sample. Read against the paper, the sample's time point label means: persistent/refractory GD, antithyroid drugs over 5 years with positive TRAb. For both TCR sequencing and RNA sequencing, RNA was extracted from PBMCs using TRIzol.

The sample consisted of peripheral blood mononuclear cells (PBMCs), taken when the disease was refractory, from a patient treated with antithyroid drugs. Receptors originate from a female donor with Graves disease.

This clonotype was found a few times. This chain links TRBV20-1 with TRBJ2-5; the D is unclear. CDR1 is DFQATT, CDR2 SNEGSKA, per germline (reference sequence). V lost 3 bases, J lost 2 bases, and 19 bases lay in between. The CDR3 spans 16 residues. In DNA form, the CDR3 reads TGCAGTGCTAGTTTGGTAACAGCTAAGACTCAAGAGACCCAGTACTTC. Protein sequence: CSASLVTAKTQETQYF.

This clonotype was counted many times. CDR3 amino acids: CASSRGRSYEQYF. DNA of the CDR3: TGTGCCAGCAGCCGGGGTCGCTCCTACGAGCAGTACTTC. The chain recombines TRBV7-3 with TRBJ2-7; weak D call: TRBD2 (5 bases). The CDR3 consists of 13 residues. Germline V lookup: CDR1 SGHTA, CDR2 FQGTGA. V shed 5 bases and J shed 0 bases, with 8 bases lying between them.

This chain connects TRBV6-7 to TRBJ1-5, with unresolved D. TRBV6-7 is assigned to the ORF class and has an uncertain function. This CDR3 region has 20 residues. The V gene lost 3 bases and the J gene lost 2 bases, with 26 bases spanning the gap. The CDR3 reads CASSYSTGPLRSIRNQPQHF. Here the CDR3 DNA reads TGTGCCAGCAGTTATTCGACTGGACCTTTGAGGTCGATACGCAATCAGCCCCAGCATTTT.

Details on this clonotype: Here the CDR3 omits its conserved ending phenylalanine or tryptophan, so a read error is the likely source. The chain employs TRBV30 and TRBJ1-2; 7 bases are a match to TRBD1. V shed 2 bases and J 3 bases; nucleotides not matched to a gene: 6. This CDR3 comprises 14 residues. The germline gives CDR1 GTSNPN, CDR2 SVGIG (reference sequence). The CDR3 region is CAWSPTGLDYGYTS. Written as DNA, the CDR3 is TGTGCCTGGAGTCCGACAGGGCTCGACTATGGCTACACCTCC.

The chain has TRBV2 and TRBJ1-2, with D unresolved. This CDR3 is built from 12 residues. Germline-derived CDR1 and CDR2 are SNHLY and FYNNEI. Trimming pared 1 base from V and 8 bases from J, leaving 8 bases between. The DNA of the CDR3 is TGTGCCAGCAGTGAAGAGGACTTCGGCTACACCTTC. Translating it yields CASSEEDFGYTF. Based on the CDR3 plus reference TRBV2 and TRBJ1-2, the full variable domain is EPEVTQTPSHQVTQMGQEVILRCVPISNHLYFYWYRQILGQKVEFLVSFYNNEISEKSEIFDDQFSVERPDGSNFTLKIRSTKLEDSAMYFCASSEEDFGYTFGSGTRLTVV.

This sequence joins TRBV30 and TRBJ1-2; D is perhaps TRBD1 (6 bases). The CDR3 contains 12 residues. Germline lookup yields CDR1 GTSNPN and CDR2 SVGIG (reference sequence). Trimming stripped 1 base from V and 8 bases from J, with 11 bases between. The CDR3 sequence is CAWSGGGVGYTF. The CDR3 region has the DNA TGTGCCTGGAGTGGGGGGGGCGTGGGCTACACCTTC.

This chain connects TRBV7-6 to TRBJ2-1; the match to TRBD2 covers 8 bases. Germline V gene data show CDR1 as SGHVS and CDR2 as FNYEAQ. Unmatched junction bases numbered 3, after V lost 2 bases and J lost 0 bases. CDR3 length: 16 amino acids. The CDR3 DNA is TGTGCCAGCAGCTTATTGGGGACTAGCTCCTACAATGAGCAGTTCTTC. Amino acid sequence: CASSLLGTSSYNEQFF.

The V and J genes are TRBV5-1 and TRBJ1-4; D unclear. CDR1 is SGHRS, CDR2 YFSETQ, per germline. V lost 1 base and J lost 0, with 7 bases in between. The CDR3 consists of 15 residues. This CDR3 is CASSLYPATNEKLFF. The CDR3, as DNA: TGCGCCAGCAGCTTGTACCCTGCAACTAATGAAAAACTGTTTTTT.

In this sample, this clonotype turned up a few times. The chain is built from TRBV6-2 or TRBV6-3 and TRBJ1-5, with 7 bases identical to TRBD1. This CDR3 has 14 residues. The germline gives CDR1 MNHEY, CDR2 SVGEGT. V was clipped by 5 bases and J by 5 bases; unmatched bases: 6. CDR3 sequence (DNA): TGTGCCAGCAGTGACCGGGACAGTTATCAGCCCCAGCATTTT. Encoded protein: CASSDRDSYQPQHF.

The chain joins TRBV6-1 to TRBJ1-4; 9 nucleotides agree with TRBD1. Germline CDR1 reads MNHNS; CDR2 reads SASEGT. With V trimmed by 7 bases and J by 3 bases, 3 bases remained unmatched. The CDR3 is made up of 14 amino acids. CDR3 sequence: CASKGTGPNEKLFF. In DNA, the CDR3 is TGTGCCAGCAAGGGGACAGGGCCTAATGAAAAACTGTTTTTT.

Of note for this clonotype: An end of the junction does not agree with germline; a read error may underlie this. V and J are TRBV7-9 and TRBJ1-1; D unresolved. This CDR3 has 13 residues. Germline-derived CDR1 and CDR2 are SEHNR and FQNEAQ (reference sequence). The CDR3 DNA reads as TGTGCCAGCAGCTTAAGGGCGAACACTGAAGCTTCCTTT. It yields the protein CASSLRANTEASF.

The sample holds a few counts of this clonotype. The chain recombines TRBV15 with TRBJ1-1, with D perhaps TRBD1 (6 bases). Germline V CDR1 and CDR2: LNHNV, YYDKDF (reference sequence). Trimming left V 1 base short and J 3 bases short, with 12 bases between. CDR3 length: 15 residues. The CDR3 DNA follows: TGTGCCACCAGCAGAGGTGGGGGCGCAGACACTGAAGCTTTCTTT. It translates to CATSRGGGADTEAFF. The variable domain in full, with the rest retrieved from reference TRBV15 and TRBJ1-1, is DAMVIQNPRYQVTQFGKPVTLSCSQTLNHNVMYWYQQKSSQAPKLLFHYYDKDFNNEADTPDNFQSRRPNTSFCFLDIRSPGLGDTAMYLCATSRGGGADTEAFFGQGTRLTVV.

This clonotype was recorded a few times. DNA for the CDR3: TGTGCCAGCAGTGTATATCTCGGCAAGAACACTGAAGCTTTCTTT. As protein: CASSVYLGKNTEAFF. The gene calls are TRBV6-1 and TRBJ1-1; D unclear. Germline CDR1 reads MNHNS; CDR2 reads SASEGT. This CDR3 region has 15 residues. V lost 4 bases and J 1 base, leaving 13 bases between the germline ends.